This is a list of T cell receptor beta chains from one sample in a study of blood T cell repertoires in COVID-19. Some clones are missing from TCRdb's copy, which holds only in-frame ones; the method was immunoSEQ multiplex PCR. Of 300,000 to 400,000 clones in the sample, almost 90% were seen once. Sequencing input: peripheral blood. Receptors originate from a woman aged 30 to 39 with COVID-19, enrolled during active disease. Both conserved end residues are part of each CDR3. A D gene is named only where the DNA matches it firmly. The size of a clone is reported for some rows only, either as once, few or many, or as a class for expanded clones.

D gene	clone size	J gene	V gene	CDR3 protein	CDR3 DNA
NA	NA	TRBJ1-2	TRBV28	CASSLERGEDYGYTF	TGTGCCAGCAGCTTAGAACGGGGGGAGGACTATGGCTACACCTTC
NA	NA	TRBJ2-7	TRBV6-6	CASSPGAGDYEQYF	TGTGCCAGCAGCCCAGGGGCGGGTGACTACGAGCAGTACTTC
TRBD1	NA	TRBJ1-2	TRBV6-1	CASSESQGTGSIGYTF	TGTGCCAGCAGTGAATCCCAAGGGACAGGAAGTATCGGCTACACCTTC
TRBD1	NA	TRBJ1-2	TRBV5-1	CASSVGQGHGYTF	TGCGCCAGCAGCGTCGGACAGGGCCATGGCTACACCTTC
TRBD1	once	TRBJ2-1	TRBV5-1	CASSPSGQAYNEQFF	TGCGCCAGCAGCCCCTCGGGACAGGCTTACAATGAGCAGTTCTTC
NA	NA	TRBJ1-4	TRBV28	CASSLSGKGGEKLFF	TGTGCCAGCAGTTTATCAGGGAAAGGGGGTGAAAAACTGTTTTTT
TRBD2	once	TRBJ2-7	TRBV5-1	CASSRAGDPYEQYF	TGCGCCAGCAGCCGCGCGGGGGACCCCTACGAGCAGTACTTC
NA	few	TRBJ1-6	TRBV9	CASSVGESPLHF	TGTGCCAGCAGCGTAGGCGAATCACCCCTCCACTTT
TRBD2	NA	TRBJ2-2	TRBV5-6	CASSLVTSGNTGELFF	TGTGCCAGCAGCTTGGTAACTAGCGGAAACACCGGGGAGCTGTTTTTT
NA	NA	TRBJ1-2	TRBV7-2	CASTKNGGEGTGYTF	TGTGCCAGCACGAAAAATGGAGGGGAAGGTACTGGCTACACCTTC
TRBD2	NA	TRBJ2-7	TRBV11-1	CASSLTSGTSYEQYF	TGTGCCAGCAGCTTAACTAGCGGGACGTCCTACGAGCAGTACTTC
NA	once	TRBJ1-2	TRBV15	CATSRDAGRNYGYTF	TGTGCCACCAGCAGAGATGCGGGGAGGAACTATGGCTACACCTTC
TRBD2	NA	TRBJ2-7	TRBV10-3	CAISQGLAGASYEQYF	TGTGCCATCAGCCAAGGACTAGCGGGAGCATCCTACGAGCAGTACTTC
TRBD2	NA	TRBJ2-7	TRBV2	CASSPGLGIEQYF	TGTGCCAGCAGCCCGGGACTAGGGATAGAGCAGTACTTC
TRBD1	NA	TRBJ1-2	TRBV16	CASSQYGTGEGGYTF	TGTGCCAGCAGCCAATACGGGACAGGGGAAGGCGGCTACACCTTC
TRBD2	NA	TRBJ2-2	TRBV19	CASSILAGAGELFF	TGTGCCAGTAGTATTCTAGCGGGAGCCGGGGAGCTGTTTTTT
TRBD1	NA	TRBJ1-6	TRBV30	CAWTDRGNSPLHF	TGTGCCTGGACCGACAGGGGGAATTCACCCCTCCACTTT
TRBD1	NA	TRBJ1-2	TRBV30	CAWKITGGAYGYTF	TGTGCCTGGAAGATAACAGGGGGCGCTTATGGCTACACCTTC
NA	once	TRBJ2-2	TRBV7-9	CASSPAGGTGELFF	TGTGCCAGCAGCCCCGCCGGGGGAACCGGGGAGCTGTTTTTT
TRBD1	NA	TRBJ1-1	TRBV27	CASSLSGQGRYGEAFF	TGTGCCAGCAGTTTATCAGGACAGGGTCGTTATGGCGAAGCTTTCTTT
TRBD2	NA	TRBJ2-5	TRBV19	CASSLAGVQETQYF	TGTGCCAGTAGTTTAGCGGGAGTCCAAGAGACCCAGTACTTC
NA	NA	TRBJ2-3	TRBV19	CASSIGGSTDTQYF	TGTGCCAGTAGTATTGGCGGGAGCACAGATACGCAGTATTTT
NA	NA	TRBJ2-2	TRBV5-4	CASSLDRTNTGELFF	TGTGCCAGCAGCTTGGACAGAACGAACACCGGGGAGCTGTTTTTT
NA	NA	TRBJ2-7	TRBV21-1	CASSRREQGQRDFLITYEQYF	TGTGCCAGCAGCAGAAGGGAACAGGGGCAAAGGGATTTCCTGATAACCTACGAGCAGTACTTC
NA	NA	TRBJ1-6	TRBV7-9	CASSLTPGFFSPLHF	TGTGCCAGCAGCTTAACGCCGGGGTTCTTTTCACCCCTCCACTTT
TRBD1	NA	TRBJ1-1	TRBV15	CATSPEGQPNTEAFF	TGTGCCACCAGCCCCGAGGGACAGCCGAACACTGAAGCTTTCTTT
TRBD1	NA	TRBJ2-5	TRBV5-1	CASSVDRKETQYF	TGCGCCAGCAGCGTGGACAGGAAGGAGACCCAGTACTTC
TRBD1	NA	TRBJ2-3	TRBV30	CAWSGRQGSTDTQYF	TGTGCCTGGAGCGGAAGACAGGGCAGCACAGATACGCAGTATTTT
NA	NA	TRBJ2-3	TRBV7-3	CASSLSGGTDTQYF	TGTGCCAGCAGCCTCTCCGGGGGAACAGATACGCAGTATTTT
NA	once	TRBJ1-5	TRBV19	CASNLRGGQIYSNQPQHF	TGTGCCAGTAACCTTCGTGGAGGACAGATCTATAGCAATCAGCCCCAGCATTTT
TRBD2	once	TRBJ2-1	TRBV9	CASSLAGYNEQFF	TGTGCCAGCAGCTTAGCGGGTTACAATGAGCAGTTCTTC
TRBD1	NA	TRBJ1-1	TRBV2	CASRRQGAFAFF	TGTGCCAGCAGACGACAGGGGGCGTTTGCTTTCTTT
NA	NA	TRBJ1-1	TRBV6-2/TRBV6-3	CASSYSGGEAFF	TGTGCCAGCAGTTACTCGGGGGGGGAAGCTTTCTTT
NA	NA	TRBJ2-7	TRBV7-9	CASSPPDRDEQYF	TGTGCCAGCAGCCCCCCCGACAGAGACGAGCAGTACTTC
NA	NA	TRBJ1-2	TRBV10-3	CAIRAVGRNYGYTF	TGTGCCATCAGGGCCGTGGGGCGGAACTATGGCTACACCTTC
NA	NA	TRBJ2-5	TRBV5-1	CASSLEAVQETQYF	TGCGCCAGCAGCTTGGAGGCGGTCCAAGAGACCCAGTACTTC
TRBD2	NA	TRBJ2-7	TRBV6-5	CASRGLAGGYEQYF	TGTGCCAGCAGGGGACTAGCGGGAGGGTACGAGCAGTACTTC
TRBD1	NA	TRBJ2-4	TRBV30	CAWSVTGGQNIQYF	TGTGCCTGGAGTGTAACAGGGGGGCAAAACATTCAGTACTTC
NA	NA	TRBJ2-7	TRBV19	CASSTQAFSYEQYF	TGTGCCAGTAGTACCCAGGCCTTCTCCTACGAGCAGTACTTC
NA	NA	TRBJ1-5	TRBV7-2	CASSPQTGIYSNQPQHF	TGTGCCAGCAGCCCGCAGACAGGAATTTATAGCAATCAGCCCCAGCATTTT
TRBD1	NA	TRBJ1-2	TRBV5-4	CASSLGRGQGGYTF	TGTGCCAGCAGCTTAGGCAGGGGGCAGGGTGGCTACACCTTC
NA	NA	TRBJ1-5	TRBV19	CASGMTGVTQPQHF	TGTGCCAGTGGAATGACAGGAGTTACTCAGCCCCAGCATTTT
TRBD2	NA	TRBJ2-1	TRBV27	CASSVLAVPYNEQFF	TGTGCCAGCAGTGTACTAGCGGTCCCCTACAATGAGCAGTTCTTC
NA	NA	TRBJ2-7	TRBV28	CASSDNEQYF	TGTGCCAGCAGCGACAACGAGCAGTACTTC
TRBD1	once	TRBJ2-2	TRBV5-4	CASTRSRFEGASGELFF	TGTGCCAGCACCAGAAGTAGGTTCGAGGGGGCCTCCGGGGAGCTGTTTTTT
TRBD1	NA	TRBJ2-2	TRBV5-8	CASSLAWTGLTGELFF	TGTGCCAGCAGCTTGGCCTGGACAGGACTCACCGGGGAGCTGTTTTTT
NA	NA	TRBJ2-2	TRBV15	CATSRRGNTGELFF	TGTGCCACCAGCAGGCGGGGAAACACCGGGGAGCTGTTTTTT
TRBD1	NA	TRBJ1-5	TRBV11-2	CASSPQGARQPQHF	TGTGCCAGCAGCCCACAGGGGGCGCGGCAGCCCCAGCATTTT
TRBD2	NA	TRBJ2-5	TRBV19	CASNFGGGQETQYF	TGTGCCAGTAATTTTGGCGGGGGGCAAGAGACCCAGTACTTC
TRBD1	NA	TRBJ1-4	TRBV7-9	CASSLGRGQGGEKLFF	TGTGCCAGCAGCCTGGGTCGCGGACAGGGGGGCGAAAAACTGTTTTTT
NA	NA	TRBJ1-4	TRBV9	CASSLGLSEKLFF	TGTGCCAGCAGCCTAGGTTTGTCGGAAAAACTGTTTTTT
NA	medium-sized	TRBJ1-5	TRBV7-9	CASSFSGDNQPQHF	TGTGCCAGCAGCTTCTCAGGGGACAATCAGCCCCAGCATTTT
NA	few	TRBJ1-1	TRBV2	CASSAALGGTEAFF	TGTGCCAGCAGTGCCGCTTTGGGGGGTACCGAAGCTTTCTTT